Below, 12 T cell receptor beta chains from the same sample are listed, as sequenced in a study of blood T cells in healthy people across ages. A second PCR of about 7 to 12 cycles used a sample-barcoded 5' primer and a J-beta primer mix. In TCRdb, the 5' RACE reads were re-called with MiXCR into one record per CDR3 protein. This table holds 750,000 to 850,000 distinct CDR3 sequences, roughly 25% found once. Separately, the same data were catalogued under a study of T cells of mothers and their children.

Sequences were obtained from blood. The receptors originated from a boy aged 5 to 17 in good health.

This clonotype was seen a handful of times. The rearrangement uses TRBV19 and TRBJ1-1; a possible D gene is TRBD1 (5 bases). V was pared by 3 bases and J by 6 bases, with 8 bases between. CDR3 size: 12 residues. Germline values: CDR1 LNHDA, CDR2 SQIVND (reference sequence). DNA of the CDR3: TGTGCCAGTAGTATCGGGGGGGCTGAAGCTTTCTTT. As protein: CASSIGGAEAFF.

The chain carries TRBV3-1 and TRBJ2-5, with a tentative D call TRBD1 (6 bases). The J call is doubtful: the DNA matches TRBJ2-1 better. Germline V gene data show CDR1 as LGHDT and CDR2 as YNNKEL (reference sequence). The CDR3 loop spans 19 amino acids. CDR3 in amino acids: CASSPAGWDTASNYNEQFF. As DNA, the CDR3 is TGTGCCAGCAGCCCGGCCGGGTGGGACACCGCCTCGAATTACAATGAGCAGTTCTTC.

The CDR3: CSAPDREGYSGNTIYF. The CDR3 bases are TGCAGTGCCCCGGACAGGGAGGGTTACTCTGGAAACACCATATATTTT. V and J are TRBV20-1 and TRBJ1-3, with TRBD1 matching 8 bases. Trimming at V came to 6 bases and at J to 0 bases, leaving 10 bases not matched to a gene. CDR1 and CDR2 (germline): DFQATT, SNEGSKA (reference sequence). The length of the CDR3 is 16 residues.

This clonotype has only a few counts. V gene TRBV3-1 combines with J gene TRBJ2-7, with 9 bases fitting TRBD1. Unmatched junction bases numbered 8, after V lost 0 bases and J lost 5 bases. From germline, CDR1 is LGHDT and CDR2 YNNKEL (reference sequence). The CDR3 has 16 amino acids. The CDR3: CASSQDLRDRVHEQYF. CDR3 coding DNA: TGTGCCAGCAGCCAAGACCTTAGGGACAGGGTCCACGAGCAGTACTTC.

The CDR3 loop reads CASRGVRDGTYEQYF. In nucleotides, the CDR3 is TGTGCCAGCAGGGGGGTCCGAGACGGTACCTACGAGCAGTACTTC. The chain uses TRBV28 and TRBJ2-7, with D perhaps being TRBD1 or TRBD2 (5 bases each). Germline V gives CDR1 MDHEN, CDR2 SYDVKM. Deletions cut 6 bases from V and 2 bases from J, with 17 bases between. There are 15 residues in the CDR3.

The gene calls are TRBV4-3 and TRBJ2-1; no clear D gene. Trimming left V 1 base short and J 1 base short, with 8 bases between. The germline CDR1 and CDR2 sequences are LGHNA and YSLEER. The CDR3 sequence is 15 residues long. As DNA, the CDR3 is TGCGCCAGCAGCCAAGGGCCTGATTCCTACAATGAGCAGTTCTTC. Amino acids: CASSQGPDSYNEQFF.

V and J are TRBV29-1 and TRBJ1-4; D is undetermined. Looked up from germline, CDR1 is SQVTM and CDR2 is ANQGSEA. Deletions cut 4 bases from V and 4 bases from J, with 4 bases between. The CDR3 is 11 amino acids. CDR3 protein: CSVAINEKLFF. CDR3 in DNA: TGCAGCGTTGCCATTAATGAAAAACTGTTTTTT.

The rearrangement uses TRBV10-3 and TRBJ2-7; 10 nucleotides match TRBD2. V shed 2 bases, J shed 4 bases, and the junction held 2 bases outside the gene matches. The CDR3 spans 14 residues. Germline V lookup: CDR1 ENHRY, CDR2 SYGVKD. The DNA of the CDR3 is TGTGCCATCAGTGAGATTAGCGGGGGGTACGAGCAGTACTTC. Protein: CAISEISGGYEQYF.

The CDR3 DNA is TGTGCCAGCACCCCAACCGACAGGGGAGGGTGGGAGACCCAGTACTTC. Encoded protein: CASTPTDRGGWETQYF. The chain recombines TRBV7-3 with TRBJ2-5, with a tentative D call TRBD1 (8 bases). CDR1 is SGHTA, CDR2 FQGTGA, per germline. V was clipped by 7 bases and J by 5 bases, with 23 bases between them. This CDR3 comprises 16 residues.

The DNA for the CDR3 is TGTGCCAGCAGTTTATCTGGTTGGGGCAGGGGTCGAGATGAGCAGTTCTTC. Translation: CASSLSGWGRGRDEQFF. This chain joins TRBV27 and TRBJ2-5; TRBD1 is a possible D gene (6 bases). Gene TRBJ2-1 matches the end of the DNA better, so the J call may be wrong. The CDR3 runs 17 residues. CDR1 is MNHEY, CDR2 SMNVEV, per germline (reference sequence).

This clonotype was found a few times. V is TRBV7-2 and J is TRBJ1-1; possibly TRBD1 for D (6 bases). The CDR3 sequence is 13 residues long. Germline loops: CDR1 SGHTA, CDR2 FQGNSA. V lost 3 bases and J 6 bases, leaving 11 bases between the germline ends. This chain's CDR3 is CASSFSGGAEAFF. The CDR3 DNA follows: TGTGCCAGCAGCTTCAGCGGGGGCGCTGAAGCTTTCTTT.

This clonotype was seen a handful of times. This rearrangement joins TRBV4-1 to TRBJ2-2; no firm D call. Germline V lookup: CDR1 MGHRA, CDR2 YSYEKL. V shed 2 bases and J shed 4 bases, with 8 bases lying between them. The CDR3 has 14 amino acids. CDR3 DNA sequence: TGCGCCAGCAGCCAATTTCAGGCCACCGGGGAGCTGTTTTTT. Translation gives CASSQFQATGELFF.